These 32 T cell receptor beta chains share one sample of origin, sequenced in a study of OX40 agonist ivuxolimab in advanced cancers. TCRdb's table, derived via immunoSEQ multiplex PCR, lists solely in-frame clones and lacks some. This table holds 80,000 to 100,000 clones, roughly 94% found once. The sequencing used CD4+ or CD8+ T cells sorted from blood, collected in a trial of the OX40 agonist ivuxolimab. The receptor set was obtained from an adult with an advanced solid tumor such as melanoma, head and neck, liver or kidney cancer.

The gene calls are TRBV30 and TRBJ2-2, with TRBD1 identical over 11 bases. This CDR3 comprises 14 residues. The germline CDR1 and CDR2 sequences are GTSNPN and SVGIG (reference sequence). The V gene end was trimmed by 3 bases and the J gene end by 6 bases; junction bases not matched to a gene: 3. The CDR3 loop reads CAWSTGQGAGELFF. The CDR3 DNA reads as TGTGCCTGGAGCACGGGACAGGGGGCCGGGGAGCTGTTTTTT.

The gene calls are TRBV6-6 and TRBJ2-7; D perhaps matches TRBD2 (5 bases). The germline V and J ends were trimmed by 11 bases and 5 bases, with 13 bases remaining between them. CDR3 length equals 11 residues. The V gene's germline CDR1 is MNHNY and CDR2 SVGAGI (reference sequence). The CDR3 loop reads CASSFGDEQYF. In DNA form, the CDR3 reads TGTGCCTCCTCCTTCGGGGACGAGCAGTACTTC.

The gene calls are TRBV5-1 and TRBJ1-1; 10 bases fit TRBD1. CDR1 SGHRS and CDR2 YFSETQ come from the germline V gene. The CDR3 loop spans 13 amino acids. V trimming: 5 bases; J trimming: 4 bases; junction bases outside the gene matches: 2. This chain's CDR3 is CASRGTGATEAFF. For the CDR3, the DNA is TGCGCCAGCAGGGGGACAGGGGCCACTGAAGCTTTCTTT.

The J gene is TRBJ2-7, the V gene TRBV5-1; a weak D match, TRBD1 (6 bases). V lost 2 bases, J lost 3 bases, and 15 bases lay in between. The CDR3 covers 15 residues. The germline gives CDR1 SGHRS, CDR2 YFSETQ. DNA of the CDR3: TGCGCCAGCAGCTTTCTCCGGGACACGAACTACGAGCAGTACTTC. It is translated as CASSFLRDTNYEQYF. Variable domain in full (rest from reference TRBV5-1 and TRBJ2-7): KAGVTQTPRYLIKTRGQQVTLSCSPISGHRSVSWYQQTPGQGLQFLFEYFSETQRNKGNFPGRFSGRQFSNSRSEMNVSTLELGDSALYLCASSFLRDTNYEQYFGPGTRLTVT.

The chain couples TRBV19 to TRBJ1-5; maybe TRBD1 (5 bases). The CDR3 is 17 amino acids. Between the trimmed V and J ends, which lost 4 bases and 5 bases, there was a span of 21 bases. Germline CDR1 reads LNHDA; CDR2 reads SQIVND (reference sequence). CDR3 DNA sequence: TGTGCCAGTAGTACACCGCAGGGTAGGAAGAGCGATCAGCCCCAGCATTTT. It is translated as CASSTPQGRKSDQPQHF.

The gene calls are TRBV5-1 and TRBJ2-3; 11 bases fit TRBD2. The CDR3 sequence is 16 residues long. The germline V gene encodes CDR1 SGHRS and CDR2 YFSETQ. The V gene end was trimmed by 5 bases and the J gene end by 2 bases; junction bases not matched to a gene: 7. Written as DNA, the CDR3 is TGCGCCAGCAGAGGAACTAGCGGGGGAAACACAGATACGCAGTATTTT. Amino acids: CASRGTSGGNTDTQYF.

As for this clone: Other DNA variants within this sample encode the same CDR3. The chain is built from TRBV7-2 and TRBJ1-3; D gene ambiguous. This CDR3 has 12 residues. V dropped 1 base and J dropped 3 bases, with 1 base sitting between them. CDR1 is SGHTA and CDR2 is FQGNSA in the germline V gene. The CDR3 reads CASSLVGNTIYF. The CDR3, as DNA: TGTGCCAGCAGCTTAGTTGGAAACACCATATATTTT. Together with reference TRBV7-2 and TRBJ1-3, the CDR3 gives the full variable domain: GAGVSQSPSNKVTEKGKDVELRCDPISGHTALYWYRQSLGQGLEFLIYFQGNSAPDKSGLPSDRFSAERTGGSVSTLTIQRTQQEDSAVYLCASSLVGNTIYFGEGSWLTVV.

There are a few counts of this clone. The chain couples TRBV28 to TRBJ1-2, with D possibly TRBD1 on 5 matching bases. Trimming took off 7 bases at V and 4 bases at J, with 16 bases between the two ends. Germline CDR1 and CDR2: MDHEN and SYDVKM. The CDR3 runs to 14 residues. The CDR3 reads CASTPPGAAYGYTF. The CDR3 DNA follows: TGTGCCAGCACCCCCCCCGGGGCAGCCTATGGCTACACCTTC.

This chain joins TRBV10-1 and TRBJ2-3; D perhaps matches TRBD1 (5 bases). V lost 2 bases, J lost 5 bases, and 11 bases lay in between. CDR3 length: 14 amino acids. CDR1 and CDR2 from the germline V gene are WNHNN and SYGVQD (reference sequence). The CDR3 protein is CASSEGAWEDTQYF. The CDR3 nucleotides are TGCGCCAGCAGTGAGGGGGCCTGGGAAGATACGCAGTATTTT.

The rearrangement uses TRBV5-1 and TRBJ2-1; D not resolved. Trimming took 0 bases from V and 6 from J, leaving 7 bases between them. This CDR3 contains 13 residues. In germline, CDR1 is SGHRS, CDR2 YFSETQ. The CDR3 loop is CASSLGTGNEQFF. DNA of the CDR3: TGCGCCAGCAGCTTGGGGACCGGCAATGAGCAGTTCTTC.

Note on this clone: The sample contains more than one DNA sequence encoding this CDR3. The V gene is TRBV19, the J gene TRBJ1-1; D unclear. Per germline, CDR1 LNHDA and CDR2 SQIVND (reference sequence). Trimming removed 0 bases from V and 3 bases from J, with 8 bases in between. CDR3 length: 14 amino acids. CDR3 region: CASSIDRTYTEAFF. CDR3 in DNA: TGTGCCAGTAGTATAGATCGTACCTACACTGAAGCTTTCTTT.

The genes are TRBV4-1 and TRBJ2-1, with TRBD1 as a possible D gene (5 bases). The CDR3 has 12 amino acids. V lost 2 bases, J lost 13 bases, and 12 bases lay in between. Germline lookup yields CDR1 MGHRA and CDR2 YSYEKL. CDR3 sequence: CASSQKGVPQFF. DNA of the CDR3: TGCGCCAGCAGCCAAAAAGGGGTCCCTCAGTTCTTC.

The CDR3 coding sequence is TGTGCCAGCAGCTTTCTGACTAGCGGGAGAGGGAATGAGCAGTTCTTC. Protein: CASSFLTSGRGNEQFF. J is TRBJ2-1 and V is TRBV7-6, with TRBD2 matching 12 bases. The CDR3 runs to 16 residues. Germline values: CDR1 SGHVS, CDR2 FNYEAQ. J was trimmed by 7 bases and V by 3 bases; bases with no gene match: 7.

This sequence joins TRBV29-1 and TRBJ1-2, with a weak D call TRBD1 (6 bases). V lost 5 bases and J 8 bases, leaving 15 bases between the germline ends. The germline gives CDR1 SQVTM, CDR2 ANQGSEA. This CDR3 spans 12 amino acids. CDR3 region: CSVLQGSEGYTF. Written as DNA, the CDR3 is TGCAGCGTTTTACAGGGAAGTGAGGGCTACACCTTC.

CDR3 sequence: CASGGLASYEQYF. The CDR3 nucleotides are TGTGCCAGCGGGGGACTGGCCTCCTACGAGCAGTACTTC. The chain combines TRBV6-6 with TRBJ2-7; tentative D call: TRBD2 (6 bases). This CDR3 is built from 13 residues. Germline CDR1 MNHNY, CDR2 SVGAGI (reference sequence). Trimming stripped 8 bases from V and 0 bases from J, with 11 bases between.

The V call is TRBV14, the J call TRBJ2-1, with 7 bases that match TRBD2. Trimming cost V 5 bases and J 3 bases; bases outside gene matches: 1. The V gene's germline CDR1 is SGHDN and CDR2 FVKESK. CDR3 length: 13 residues. The CDR3 reads CASSIAGYNEQFF. CDR3 DNA: TGTGCCAGCAGCATAGCGGGCTACAATGAGCAGTTCTTC.

The chain recombines TRBV27 with TRBJ2-1, with 13 bases identical to TRBD2. The trim removed 3 bases at V and 6 bases at J, leaving 8 bases unmatched. The CDR3 sequence is 17 residues long. Germline lookup yields CDR1 MNHEY and CDR2 SMNVEV (reference sequence). CDR3 in amino acids: CASSFLTSGGVSNEQFF. DNA for the CDR3: TGTGCCAGCAGTTTTTTAACTAGCGGGGGGGTTTCCAATGAGCAGTTCTTC.

The chain couples TRBV27 to TRBJ2-3; 8 bases line up with TRBD2. From germline, CDR1 is MNHEY and CDR2 SMNVEV (reference sequence). The V segment lost 4 bases and the J segment 0 bases; nucleotides outside the gene matches: 6. The length of the CDR3 is 16 residues. CDR3 coding DNA: TGTGCCAGCAGTTCCCGACTAGCGATTAGCACAGATACGCAGTATTTT. Protein product: CASSSRLAISTDTQYF.

V gene TRBV6-1 combines with J gene TRBJ1-1; D is perhaps TRBD1 (6 bases). Trimming pared 2 bases from V and 4 bases from J, leaving 14 bases between. Germline V gene sequence: CDR1 MNHNS, CDR2 SASEGT. The CDR3 is 15 amino acids. CDR3 bases: TGTGCCAGCAGTGAAATACGAGGGGGTGGCACTGAAGCTTTCTTT. It yields the protein CASSEIRGGGTEAFF.

The chain couples TRBV19 to TRBJ1-4, with TRBD1 matching 9 bases. Germline-derived CDR1 and CDR2 are LNHDA and SQIVND (reference sequence). The V and J ends lost 4 bases and 7 bases, in that order; junction bases with no gene match: 4. This CDR3 has 14 residues. This CDR3 is CASSNRGRFEKLFF. The CDR3 coding sequence is TGTGCCAGTAGTAACAGGGGGCGTTTTGAAAAACTGTTTTTT.

This rearrangement joins TRBV14 to TRBJ2-3; 14 bases match TRBD2. Germline-derived CDR1 and CDR2 are SGHDN and FVKESK. The CDR3 sequence is 21 residues long. The trim removed 1 base at V and 5 bases at J, leaving 17 bases unmatched. The CDR3 bases are TGTGCCAGCAGCCAAGCTCCATACCCGGGACTAGCGGGAGAGCAGAGAGATACGCAGTATTTT. It specifies CASSQAPYPGLAGEQRDTQYF.

About this clone: A junction end diverges from the germline sequence, so it may reflect a read error. V gene TRBV27 combines with J gene TRBJ2-7, with D possibly matching TRBD2 (5 bases). Germline-derived CDR1 and CDR2 are MNHEY and SMNVEV (reference sequence). CDR3 size: 12 residues. The CDR3 nucleotides read TGTGCCAGCAGTGTATCGGGGAACGAGCAGTACTTC. It specifies CASSVSGNEQYF.

The V and J genes are TRBV2 and TRBJ2-7; D gene unclear. Per germline, CDR1 SNHLY and CDR2 FYNNEI. The CDR3 consists of 11 residues. Trimming shortened V by 6 bases and J by 5 bases, and 8 bases separated the two germline ends. The CDR3 DNA sequence: TGTGCCAGCAGCCCACACCACGAGCAGTACTTC. Its protein product is CASSPHHEQYF.

This chain joins TRBV19 and TRBJ2-2, with a weak D call TRBD2 (8 bases). Germline V gene lookup returns CDR1 LNHDA and CDR2 SQIVND (reference sequence). There are 16 residues in the CDR3. V gave up 7 bases and J gave up 6 bases, with 21 bases separating them. The CDR3 DNA sequence: TGTGCCAGTAAGGGGGCGGGGACTAGAGGCTCCGGGGAGCTGTTTTTT. Translating it yields CASKGAGTRGSGELFF.

The chain carries TRBV6-1 and TRBJ1-6; D might be TRBD1 (6 bases). V lost 11 bases to trimming and J lost 8 bases, with 10 bases between them. Germline lookup yields CDR1 MNHNS and CDR2 SASEGT. The CDR3 loop spans 11 amino acids. The CDR3 region is CAVQGDSPLHF. CDR3 nucleotide sequence: TGTGCCGTACAGGGTGATTCACCCCTCCACTTT.

The chain recombines TRBV9 with TRBJ1-2; D is undetermined. The CDR3 covers 14 residues. Germline CDR1 reads SGDLS; CDR2 reads YYNGEE. V was clipped by 0 bases and J by 4 bases, with 10 bases between them. DNA of the CDR3: TGTGCCAGCAGCGTAGGAGTGGAAACCTATGGCTACACCTTC. Encoded protein: CASSVGVETYGYTF. The complete variable domain, with remaining parts taken from reference TRBV9 and TRBJ1-2, reads DSGVTQTPKHLITATGQRVTLRCSPRSGDLSVYWYQQSLDQGLQFLIQYYNGEERAKGNILERFSAQQFPDLHSELNLSSLELGDSALYFCASSVGVETYGYTFGSGTRLTVV.

The genes are TRBV5-1 and TRBJ1-5, with TRBD1 identical over 8 bases. The CDR3 extends over 16 amino acids. Germline-derived CDR1 and CDR2 are SGHRS and YFSETQ. Trimming took 4 bases from V and 0 from J; bases not matched to a gene: 6. In nucleotides, the CDR3 is TGCGCCAGCAGCCCGGGGACAGGATTTAGCAATCAGCCCCAGCATTTT. Protein product: CASSPGTGFSNQPQHF.

This chain's CDR3 is CASTLTGLANYGYTF. CDR3 DNA: TGTGCCAGCACCCTAACAGGACTAGCTAACTATGGCTACACCTTC. This sequence joins TRBV27 and TRBJ1-2, with a weak D call TRBD1 (5 bases). The CDR3 is 15 amino acids. In germline, CDR1 is MNHEY, CDR2 SMNVEV (reference sequence). With 7 bases removed from V and 0 bases from J, the gap between germline ends came to 15 bases.

The J gene is TRBJ2-7, the V gene TRBV21-1; the D call TRBD2 from the table was never checked on the DNA. TRBV21-1 is described as a pseudogene. The CDR3 has 21 amino acids. The CDR3 here is CASSKMGIAGCGITYLYEQYF. In DNA form, the CDR3 reads TGTGCCAGCAGCAAAATGGGGATTGCGGGATGCGGTATTACTTATCTCTACGAGCAGTACTTC.

The V gene is TRBV10-3, the J gene TRBJ2-1, with 10 bases aligning to TRBD2. V gave up 0 bases and J gave up 8 bases; unmatched junction bases: 4. This CDR3 has 15 residues. Germline CDR1 ENHRY, CDR2 SYGVKD. This chain's CDR3 is CAISESPGTSDEQFF. DNA of the CDR3: TGTGCCATCAGTGAGTCACCCGGGACTAGCGATGAGCAGTTCTTC.

Comment on this clone: The same CDR3 also results from other DNA sequences found in this sample. The rearrangement links TRBV19 to TRBJ2-2, with a weak D call TRBD1 (6 bases). The CDR3 spans 14 residues. The ends were cut back, 4 bases at V and 5 bases at J, with 11 bases in the middle. CDR1 and CDR2 (germline): LNHDA, SQIVND (reference sequence). CDR3 amino acids: CASSTGVVTGELFF. The CDR3 DNA sequence: TGTGCCAGTAGTACAGGGGTAGTAACCGGGGAGCTGTTTTTT.

The gene calls are TRBV5-5 and TRBJ2-1; D possibly uses TRBD1 or TRBD2 (6 bases each). Germline loops: CDR1 SGHKS, CDR2 YYEKEE (reference sequence). V was trimmed by 0 bases and J by 10 bases, leaving 14 bases between them. The CDR3 spans 14 residues. The CDR3 nucleotides read TGTGCCAGCAGCTTGGAGGGGGGAGCGAAAGAGCAGTTCTTC. It yields the protein CASSLEGGAKEQFF.